These 26 T cell receptor beta chains were sequenced from one sample in a study of T cell clonality in common variable immunodeficiency. TCRdb's copy holds only in-frame clones and misses some; the assay was immunoSEQ multiplex PCR. This sample comprises 75,000 to 85,000 clones, none seen once only. The sequenced material came from peripheral blood mononuclear cells. The receptors were gathered from a person between 18 and 75 years old in good health.

This clone was observed many times. The missing CDR3 end, 3 residues past where the read stops, is filled in from the germline J gene. V usage is TRBV7-6 and J usage is TRBJ2-3; possible D gene TRBD2, 6 bases. V lost 2 bases and J 0 bases, leaving 12 bases between the germline ends. CDR1 SGHVS and CDR2 FNYEAQ come from the germline V gene. This CDR3 spans 16 amino acids. The CDR3 spells CASSLRGSSSTDTQYF. The CDR3 bases that were read are TGTGCCAGCAGCTTACGGGGGAGTTCTAGCACAGATACG.

The sample holds many counts of this clone. The CDR3 spells CASSQVPGVQETQYF. The covered CDR3 bases are TGTGCCAGCAGCCAAGTACCGGGGGTCCAAGAGACC. The gene calls are TRBV14 and TRBJ2-5, with D possibly matching TRBD2 (6 bases). The CDR3 end lies 3 residues beyond the end of the read and is filled in from the germline J gene. Trimming removed 1 base from V and 1 base from J, with 10 bases in between. The CDR3 contains 15 residues. Germline CDR1 reads SGHDN; CDR2 reads FVKESK.

Of note for this clone: The read ends 3 residues early relative to the CDR3; the germline J gene fills the gap. The same CDR3 is also encoded by other DNA sequences in this sample. The chain combines TRBV2 with TRBJ2-5; TRBD2 matches at 7 bases. Per the germline V gene, CDR1 is SNHLY and CDR2 is FYNNEI. This CDR3 region has 14 residues. J was trimmed by 2 bases and V by 5 bases; bases with no gene match: 5. The part of the CDR3 DNA that was read is TGTGCCAGCAGTCTAGCGGAAGATCAAGAGACC. This sequence encodes CASSLAEDQET. The entire CDR3 is CASSLAEDQETQYF. The complete variable domain, with remaining parts taken from reference TRBV2 and TRBJ2-5, reads EPEVTQTPSHQVTQMGQEVILRCVPISNHLYFYWYRQILGQKVEFLVSFYNNEISEKSEIFDDQFSVERPDGSNFTLKIRSTKLEDSAMYFCASSLAEDQETQYFGPGTRLLVL.

Concerning this clone: The CDR3 goes on 3 residues after the read ends, and that part is filled in from the germline J gene. V is TRBV7-8 and J is TRBJ1-1; D remains unclear. The CDR3 length is 13 residues. CDR1 SGHVS and CDR2 FQNEAQ come from the germline V gene. The V end lost 6 bases, the J end lost 2 bases, and 10 bases lay between the germline ends. CDR3 residues: CASSAGPNTEAFF. CDR3 DNA (partial): TGTGCCAGCAGTGCAGGCCCTAACACTGAA.

This clone showed up many times. The CDR3 end lies 3 residues beyond the end of the read and is filled in from the germline J gene. J is TRBJ2-1 and V is TRBV7-8, with D unresolved. The length of the CDR3 is 13 residues. Trimming cost V 2 bases and J 4 bases, with 6 bases left between them. In germline, CDR1 is SGHVS, CDR2 FQNEAQ. This CDR3 is CASSLNGYNEQFF. CDR3 DNA (partial): TGTGCCAGCAGCTTAAACGGGTACAATGAG.

This clone was picked up many times. The CDR3 end is not reached by the read, which stops 3 residues before it; the germline J gene fills it in. The chain combines TRBV20-1 with TRBJ2-2; maybe TRBD1 (5 bases). CDR1 DFQATT and CDR2 SNEGSKA come from the germline V gene (reference sequence). The ends were cut back, 0 bases at V and 0 bases at J, with 11 bases in the middle. The CDR3 runs to 16 residues. The CDR3: CSARDLGQANTGELFF. The sequenced part of the CDR3 DNA is TGCAGTGCTAGAGATTTAGGACAAGCGAACACCGGGGAG.

This clone was observed at least ten times. The CDR3 is cut off 3 residues early in the read; its end comes from the germline J gene. V and J are TRBV6-2 or TRBV6-3 and TRBJ2-1; 7 positions match TRBD1. V gave up 2 bases and J gave up 7 bases; unmatched junction bases: 8. From germline, CDR1 is MNHEY and CDR2 SVGEGT. The CDR3 covers 15 residues. The CDR3 region is CASSYVTGAGNEQFF. The DNA read from the CDR3 is TGTGCCAGCAGTTACGTCACAGGGGCAGGGAATGAG.

This clone was counted at least ten times. The CDR3 end falls 3 residues outside the read, so it is completed with the germline J gene. The rearrangement joins TRBV2 to TRBJ2-1; maybe TRBD2 (5 bases). V lost 3 bases to trimming and J lost 6 bases, with 15 bases between them. Germline V CDR1 and CDR2: SNHLY, FYNNEI. CDR3 length equals 15 residues. The CDR3 region is CASSDSEGLRNEQFF. CDR3 DNA (partial): TGTGCCAGCAGTGACTCTGAGGGTCTTCGCAATGAG.

The table lists this clone with a few counts. The read stops 3 residues short of the end of the CDR3; the missing end is completed from the germline J gene. The V and J genes are TRBV7-8 and TRBJ2-2, with 10 bases matching TRBD2. With V trimmed by 5 bases and J by 1 base, 4 bases remained unmatched. The CDR3 consists of 16 residues. In germline, CDR1 is SGHVS, CDR2 FQNEAQ. The CDR3 here is CASSTRTSGNTGELFF. The covered CDR3 bases are TGTGCCAGCAGCACCAGGACTAGCGGGAACACCGGGGAG.

This clone was seen at least ten times. Mismatch with germline at one junction end may stem from a read error. CDR3 sequence: CASSLRLAGAFFYEQYF. The DNA read from the CDR3 is TGTGCTAGCAGCTTACGGCTAGCGGGGGCGTTTTTCTACGAG. The chain uses TRBV7-7 and TRBJ2-7, with 10 bases lining up with TRBD2. Sequencing ends 3 residues short of the CDR3 end; the germline J gene provides the rest. This CDR3 comprises 17 residues. Looked up from germline, CDR1 is SSHAT and CDR2 is FNYEAQ (reference sequence).

This clone was counted many times. The read comes to an end 3 residues before the CDR3 does, leaving the germline J gene to fill in the end. The chain links TRBV12-5 to TRBJ2-2, with TRBD1 identical over 7 bases. The CDR3 runs 17 residues. Germline loops: CDR1 LGHNT, CDR2 FRNRAP. The ends lost 6 bases at V and 1 base at J; junction bases unmatched: 11. The chain's CDR3 is CASGPSPDRRNTGELFF. CDR3 bases read: TGTGCTAGTGGCCCTTCCCCGGACAGGAGGAACACCGGGGAG. The complete variable domain, with remaining parts taken from reference TRBV12-5 and TRBJ2-2, reads DARVTQTPRHKVTEMGQEVTMRCQPILGHNTVFWYRQTMMQGLELLAYFRNRAPLDDSGMPKDRFSAEMPDATLATLKIQPSEPRDSAVYFCASGPSPDRRNTGELFFGEGSRLTVL.

With regard to this clone: The missing CDR3 end, 3 residues past where the read stops, is filled in from the germline J gene. This chain links TRBV11-2 with TRBJ2-7; a possible D gene is TRBD1 (5 bases). Trimming shortened V by 2 bases and J by 2 bases, and 13 bases separated the two germline ends. The CDR3 consists of 15 residues. The germline V gene has CDR1 SGHAT and CDR2 FQNNGV. CDR3 residues: CASSLFSGPTYEQYF. CDR3 DNA (partial): TGTGCCAGCAGCTTATTTTCAGGGCCCACCTACGAG.

This clone came up a few times. The observed sequence ends 3 residues before the CDR3 terminus, with the missing tail filled in from the germline J gene. The chain combines TRBV7-2 with TRBJ1-2, with D hard to call. There are 15 residues in the CDR3. Per the germline V gene, CDR1 is SGHTA and CDR2 is FQGNSA. The CDR3 here is CASSLTSGRLNDYTF. The CDR3 bases that were read are TGTGCCAGCAGCTTGACTAGCGGGAGATTAAACGAC. The full variable domain, its missing parts supplied by reference TRBV7-2 and TRBJ1-2, is GAGVSQSPSNKVTEKGKDVELRCDPISGHTALYWYRQSLGQGLEFLIYFQGNSAPDKSGLPSDRFSAERTGGSVSTLTIQRTQQEDSAVYLCASSLTSGRLNDYTFGSGTRLTVV.

CDR3 region: CASSFPTSGNYEQYF. Partial CDR3 DNA: TGTGCCAGCAGCTTCCCCACTAGCGGGAACTACGAG. V usage is TRBV5-6 and J usage is TRBJ2-7, with 10 nucleotides matching TRBD2. Sequencing ends 3 residues short of the CDR3 end; the germline J gene provides the rest. The CDR3 runs to 15 residues. Germline-derived CDR1 and CDR2 are SGHDT and YYEEEE. V lost 2 bases to trimming and J lost 3 bases; unmatched junction nucleotides: 5.

This clone appeared many times. CDR3: CASSLTAGGSDTQYF. The covered CDR3 bases are TGTGCCAGCAGCTTAACAGCGGGAGGGTCAGATACG. The chain carries TRBV7-3 and TRBJ2-3, with 10 bases fitting TRBD2. The CDR3 is cut off 3 residues early in the read; its end comes from the germline J gene. V lost 0 bases and J lost 4; bases outside the gene matches: 1. Germline CDR1 reads SGHTA; CDR2 reads FQGTGA. CDR3 length: 15 amino acids.

In this sample, this clone turned up a few times. The CDR3 extends 3 residues past the end of the read, so its final part is completed from the germline J gene. V usage is TRBV19 and J usage is TRBJ1-1; possibly TRBD1 for D (6 bases). The CDR3 is 14 residues long. V lost 2 bases to trimming and J lost 5 bases, with 12 bases between them. Germline CDR1 LNHDA, CDR2 SQIVND (reference sequence). The sequenced part of the CDR3 DNA is TGTGCCAGTAGTATACAGGGGAGGGGAACTGAA. This codes for CASSIQGRGTE. The whole CDR3 sequence is CASSIQGRGTEAFF.

This clone has ten or more counts. The CDR3 end lies 3 residues beyond the end of the read and is filled in from the germline J gene. The rearrangement links TRBV2 to TRBJ2-1; D possibly corresponds to TRBD2 (6 bases). Germline V gene data show CDR1 as SNHLY and CDR2 as FYNNEI. The CDR3 contains 13 residues. V lost 8 bases to trimming and J lost 0 bases, with 8 bases between them. CDR3 sequence reads: CASGGISYNEQFF. Partial CDR3 DNA: TGTGCCAGCGGGGGGATCTCCTACAATGAG.

To note about this clone: The CDR3 is cut off 3 residues early in the read; its end comes from the germline J gene. V gene TRBV2 combines with J gene TRBJ2-7; TRBD1 is a possible D gene (6 bases). V lost 7 bases to trimming and J lost 5 bases, with 15 bases between them. The CDR3 loop spans 13 amino acids. Per germline, CDR1 SNHLY and CDR2 FYNNEI. The CDR3 bases that were read are TGTGCCAGCAACCCGACAGGAGCCAACGAG. It codes for CASNPTGANE. The entire CDR3 sequence reads CASNPTGANEQYF.

This clone was observed at least ten times. The read terminates 3 residues before the CDR3 end, so the remaining end is supplied by the germline J gene. The chain couples TRBV7-9 to TRBJ2-7, with D hard to call. This CDR3 spans 15 amino acids. V shed 2 bases and J shed 4 bases, with 15 bases lying between them. CDR1 SEHNR and CDR2 FQNEAQ come from the germline V gene (reference sequence). Partial CDR3 DNA: TGTGCCAGCAGCTTAAATGTGGGCCTTCTATACGAG. Protein sequence: CASSLNVGLLYE. The whole CDR3 protein reads CASSLNVGLLYEQYF.

Only a few counts were recorded for this clone. From the germline J gene comes the end of the CDR3, since the read stops 3 residues before it. This chain joins TRBV25-1 and TRBJ2-1; the D gene is possibly TRBD2 (5 bases). Trimming left V 3 bases short and J 0 bases short, with 18 bases between. The CDR3 consists of 18 residues. Germline V gene data show CDR1 as MGHDK and CDR2 as SYGVNS. The CDR3 DNA, read in part, is TGTGCCAGCAGTGACCTCCCTCTCGAGCGGACCTCCTACAATGAG. Protein sequence: CASSDLPLERTSYNE. The whole CDR3 protein is CASSDLPLERTSYNEQFF. Full variable domain (rest looked up from reference TRBV25-1 and TRBJ2-1): EADIYQTPRYLVIGTGKKITLECSQTMGHDKMYWYQQDPGMELHLIHYSYGVNSTEKGDLSSESTVSRIRTEHFPLTLESARPSHTSQYLCASSDLPLERTSYNEQFFGPGTRLTVL.

This clone came up many times. The read stops 3 residues short of the end of the CDR3; the missing end is completed from the germline J gene. The chain has TRBV12-3 or TRBV12-4 and TRBJ1-5, with 9 nucleotides matching TRBD1. V gave up 5 bases and J gave up 1 base; unmatched junction bases: 9. The CDR3 has 17 amino acids. Partial CDR3 DNA: TGTGCCAGCAGTAAGGACAGGGGAACGGGGAGCAATCAGCCC. Its protein product is CASSKDRGTGSNQP. The full-length CDR3 reads as CASSKDRGTGSNQPQHF.

This clone was counted a few times. CDR3 protein: CASEGRGNTGELFF. The CDR3 bases that were read are TGTGCCAGCGAAGGACGGGGGAACACCGGGGAG. The V call is TRBV7-6, the J call TRBJ2-2; TRBD2 is a possible D gene (5 bases). Read data end 3 residues before the CDR3 end; the end is taken from the germline J gene. The germline V gene encodes CDR1 SGHVS and CDR2 FNYEAQ. Trimming left V 8 bases short and J 1 base short, with 11 bases between. This CDR3 has 14 amino acids.

This clone occurred many times. The sequence runs out 3 residues before the end of the CDR3; the remainder is reconstructed from the germline J gene. The chain recombines TRBV10-3 with TRBJ1-1; 8 nucleotides line up with TRBD1. This CDR3 comprises 16 residues. With 6 bases clipped from V and 2 bases from J, the junction kept 11 bases outside the gene matches. The germline gives CDR1 ENHRY, CDR2 SYGVKD. The CDR3 is CAIRVKTGATNTEAFF. The CDR3 DNA, read in part, is TGTGCCATCAGGGTAAAGACAGGGGCGACCAACACTGAA.

Ten or more counts support this clone. The read ends 3 residues early relative to the CDR3; the germline J gene fills the gap. The V and J genes are TRBV20-1 and TRBJ2-7; D is perhaps TRBD1 (6 bases). With 1 base removed from V and 5 bases from J, the gap between germline ends came to 15 bases. The CDR3 is 14 residues long. From germline, CDR1 is DFQATT and CDR2 SNEGSKA (reference sequence). Partial CDR3 DNA: TGCAGTGCTAGAGTGACCACAGGGACGGACGAG. Protein product: CSARVTTGTDE. From start to end, the CDR3 is CSARVTTGTDEQYF.

This clone was recorded a few times. The sequenced part of the CDR3 DNA is TGTGCCAGCAGCCCTTTGGGCGGGAGAGCCTACGAG. Protein product: CASSPLGGRAYE. The whole CDR3 sequence is CASSPLGGRAYEQYF. The rearrangement uses TRBV7-9 and TRBJ2-7; TRBD2 agrees at 7 bases. The read ends 3 residues before the CDR3 terminus; that terminus is restored from the germline J gene. CDR1 is SEHNR and CDR2 is FQNEAQ in the germline V gene (reference sequence). V was clipped by 5 bases and J by 2 bases; unmatched bases: 9. The CDR3 runs 15 residues.

This clone was detected many times. The read ends 3 residues early relative to the CDR3; the germline J gene fills the gap. The chain is built from TRBV6-2 or TRBV6-3 and TRBJ1-3; a weak D match, TRBD1 (5 bases). Trimming pared 2 bases from V and 2 bases from J, leaving 10 bases between. Germline-derived CDR1 and CDR2 are MNHEY and SVGEGT. This CDR3 is 15 amino acids long. The CDR3 region is CASSYAGGTGNTIYF. CDR3 bases read: TGTGCCAGCAGTTACGCCGGGGGTACTGGAAACACC.